This T cell receptor beta chain was observed in a study of control samples from healthy donors and cancer patients. The CDR3 consists of 15 residues. The protocol was immunoSEQ multiplex PCR, while the TCRdb copy is restricted to in-frame clones and leaves out a portion. The profile covers approximately 150,000 clones, with roughly 95% appearing a single time and around 0.92% taken by the ten largest. Material: blood. The chain is built from TRBV21-1 and TRBJ2-7; TRBD2, the D gene given by the table, was not confirmed from the DNA. TRBV21-1 is a pseudogene locus. The clonotype was recovered from a woman in her thirties in good health. Here the CDR3 DNA reads TGTGCCAGCAGCCCTTGGGCGGGGAGCTCCTACGAGCAGTACTTC. It translates to CASSPWAGSSYEQYF.